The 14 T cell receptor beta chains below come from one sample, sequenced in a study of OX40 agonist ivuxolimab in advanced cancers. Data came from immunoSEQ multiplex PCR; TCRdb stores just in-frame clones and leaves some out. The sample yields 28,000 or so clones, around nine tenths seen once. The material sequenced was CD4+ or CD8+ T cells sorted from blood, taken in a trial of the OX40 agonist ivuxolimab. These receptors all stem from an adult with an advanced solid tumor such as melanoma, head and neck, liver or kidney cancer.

In DNA, the CDR3 is TGTGCCAGCAGCGTCCTGCGAGGGAATCCCTACGAGCAGTACTTC. Translated, it gives CASSVLRGNPYEQYF. The rearrangement uses TRBV28 and TRBJ2-7; D possibly corresponds to TRBD2 (5 bases). Germline-derived CDR1 and CDR2 are MDHEN and SYDVKM. Trimming shortened V by 6 bases and J by 2 bases, and 17 bases separated the two germline ends. The CDR3 is made up of 15 amino acids. Supplemented by reference TRBV28 and TRBJ2-7, the full variable domain reads DVKVTQSSRYLVKRTGEKVFLECVQDMDHENMFWYRQDPGLGLRLIYFSYDVKMKEKGDIPEGYSVSREKKERFSLILESASTNQTSMYLCASSVLRGNPYEQYFGPGTRLTVT.

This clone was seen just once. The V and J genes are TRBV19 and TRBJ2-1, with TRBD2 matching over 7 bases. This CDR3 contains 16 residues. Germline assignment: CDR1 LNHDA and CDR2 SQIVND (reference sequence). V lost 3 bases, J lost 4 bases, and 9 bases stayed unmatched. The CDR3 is CASSMASGYSYNEQFF. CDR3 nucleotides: TGTGCCAGTAGTATGGCTAGCGGCTACTCTTACAATGAGCAGTTCTTC.

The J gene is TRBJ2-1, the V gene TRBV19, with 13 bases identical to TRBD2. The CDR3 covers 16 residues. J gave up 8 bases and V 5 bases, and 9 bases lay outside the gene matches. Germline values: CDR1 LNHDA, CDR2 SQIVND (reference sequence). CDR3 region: CASSPRTSGSPHEQFF. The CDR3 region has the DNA TGTGCCAGTAGTCCACGGACTAGCGGGAGTCCCCATGAGCAGTTCTTC. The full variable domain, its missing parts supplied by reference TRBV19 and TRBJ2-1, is DGGITQSPKYLFRKEGQNVTLSCEQNLNHDAMYWYRQDPGQGLRLIYYSQIVNDFQKGDIAEGYSVSREKKESFPLTVTSAQKNPTAFYLCASSPRTSGSPHEQFFGPGTRLTVL.

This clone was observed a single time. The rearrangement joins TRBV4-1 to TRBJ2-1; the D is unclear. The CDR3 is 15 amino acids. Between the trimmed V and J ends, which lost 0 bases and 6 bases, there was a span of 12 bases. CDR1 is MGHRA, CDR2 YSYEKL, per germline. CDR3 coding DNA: TGCGCCAGCAGCCAAGAAGGCTTCCAGGCCAATGAGCAGTTCTTC. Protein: CASSQEGFQANEQFF.

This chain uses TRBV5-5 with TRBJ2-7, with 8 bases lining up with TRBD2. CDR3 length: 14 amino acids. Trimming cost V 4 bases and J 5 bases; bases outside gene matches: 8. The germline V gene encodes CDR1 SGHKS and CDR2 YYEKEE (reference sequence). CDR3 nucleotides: TGTGCCAGCAGCCCGAGCGGGAGTAAAAACGAGCAGTACTTC. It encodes CASSPSGSKNEQYF.

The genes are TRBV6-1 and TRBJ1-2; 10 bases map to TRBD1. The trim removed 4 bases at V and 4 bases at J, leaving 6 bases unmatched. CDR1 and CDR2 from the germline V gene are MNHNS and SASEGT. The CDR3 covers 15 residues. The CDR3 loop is CASSVGQGPRYGYTF. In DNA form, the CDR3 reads TGTGCCAGCAGTGTGGGACAGGGGCCCCGCTATGGCTACACCTTC.

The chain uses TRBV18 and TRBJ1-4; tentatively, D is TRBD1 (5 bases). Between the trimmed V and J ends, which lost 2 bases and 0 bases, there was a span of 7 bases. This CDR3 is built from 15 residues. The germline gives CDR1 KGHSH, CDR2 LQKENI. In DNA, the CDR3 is TGTGCCAGCTCACCAGAGGGGCCAACTAATGAAAAACTGTTTTTT. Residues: CASSPEGPTNEKLFF.

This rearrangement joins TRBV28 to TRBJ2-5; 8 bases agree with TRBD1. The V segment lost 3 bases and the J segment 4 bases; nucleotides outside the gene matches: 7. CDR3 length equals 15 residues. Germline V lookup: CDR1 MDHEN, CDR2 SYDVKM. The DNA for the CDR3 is TGTGCCAGCAGTTTCCGGGACAGGCCGGGAGAGACCCAGTACTTC. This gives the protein CASSFRDRPGETQYF.

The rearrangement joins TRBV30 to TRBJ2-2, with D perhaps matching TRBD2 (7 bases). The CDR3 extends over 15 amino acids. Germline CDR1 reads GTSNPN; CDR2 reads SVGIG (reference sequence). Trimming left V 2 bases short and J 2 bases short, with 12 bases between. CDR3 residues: CAWSRGAINTGELFF. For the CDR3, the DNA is TGTGCCTGGAGTCGGGGGGCGATAAACACCGGGGAGCTGTTTTTT. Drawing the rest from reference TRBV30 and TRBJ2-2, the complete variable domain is SQTIHQWPATLVQPVGSPLSLECTVEGTSNPNLYWYRQAAGRGLQLLFYSVGIGQISSEVPQNLSASRPQDRQFILSSKKLLLSDSGFYLCAWSRGAINTGELFFGEGSRLTVL.

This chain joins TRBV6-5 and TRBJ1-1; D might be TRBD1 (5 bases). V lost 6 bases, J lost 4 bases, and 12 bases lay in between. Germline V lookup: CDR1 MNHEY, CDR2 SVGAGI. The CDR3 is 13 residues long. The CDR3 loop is CASSQGLVTEAFF. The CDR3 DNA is TGTGCCAGCAGCCAGGGACTGGTCACTGAAGCTTTCTTT.

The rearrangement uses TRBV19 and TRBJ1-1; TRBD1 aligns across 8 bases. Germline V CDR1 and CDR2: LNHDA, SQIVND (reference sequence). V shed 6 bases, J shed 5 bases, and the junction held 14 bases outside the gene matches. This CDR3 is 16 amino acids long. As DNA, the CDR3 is TGTGCCAGTAGCACCCCCCGGACAGGGATTGCAACTGAAGCTTTCTTT. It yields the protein CASSTPRTGIATEAFF. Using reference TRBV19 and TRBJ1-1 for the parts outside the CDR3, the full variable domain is DGGITQSPKYLFRKEGQNVTLSCEQNLNHDAMYWYRQDPGQGLRLIYYSQIVNDFQKGDIAEGYSVSREKKESFPLTVTSAQKNPTAFYLCASSTPRTGIATEAFFGQGTRLTVV.

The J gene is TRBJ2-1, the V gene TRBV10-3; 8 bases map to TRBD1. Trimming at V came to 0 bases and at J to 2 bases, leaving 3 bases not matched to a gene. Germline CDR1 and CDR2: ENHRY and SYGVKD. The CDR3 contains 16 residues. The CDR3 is CAISESLDRAYNEQFF. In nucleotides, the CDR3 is TGTGCCATCAGTGAGTCGTTGGACAGGGCCTACAATGAGCAGTTCTTC.

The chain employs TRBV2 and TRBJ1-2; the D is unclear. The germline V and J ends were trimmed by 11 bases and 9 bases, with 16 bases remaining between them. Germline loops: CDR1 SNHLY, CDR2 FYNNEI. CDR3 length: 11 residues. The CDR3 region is CAVARGASYTF. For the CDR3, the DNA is TGTGCCGTAGCACGAGGCGCTAGCTACACCTTC.

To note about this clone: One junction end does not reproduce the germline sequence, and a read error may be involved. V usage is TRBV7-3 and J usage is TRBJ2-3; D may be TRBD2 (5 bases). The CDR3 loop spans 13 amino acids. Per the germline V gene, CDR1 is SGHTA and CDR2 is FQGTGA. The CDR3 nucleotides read TGTGCCAGCAGCCTAACTAGGTTAGATACGCAGTATTTT. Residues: CASSLTRLDTQYF.